Sequencing of this T cell receptor (beta chain) was carried out in a study of CD8+ T cells in alopecia areata. Study-wide context: Tofacitinib lasted 6 to 18 months, then 6 months off drug.

This clone has just a few counts. Its target is unknown. Sequencing relied on a cDNA template that was reverse transcribed from extracted RNA. The protocol was immunoSEQ multiplex PCR, while the TCRdb copy is restricted to in-frame clones and leaves out a portion. The sample includes some 110,000 clones, more than 30% of them seen just once. Overall study results and limits: Higher clonality was seen in lesional scalp than in normal scalp, especially in alopecia totalis/universalis.

The V gene lost 2 bases and the J gene lost 0 bases, with 7 bases spanning the gap. In germline, CDR1 is SGHTA, CDR2 FQGNSA. The CDR3 has 15 amino acids. The chain employs TRBV7-2 and TRBJ2-2; no definite D call. This TCR was recovered from a human donor with alopecia areata. Sequenced material: CD4+ T cells sorted from blood. The CDR3, as DNA: TGTGCCAGCAGCTTACAGTCTCCGAACACCGGGGAGCTGTTTTTT. This translates into CASSLQSPNTGELFF.